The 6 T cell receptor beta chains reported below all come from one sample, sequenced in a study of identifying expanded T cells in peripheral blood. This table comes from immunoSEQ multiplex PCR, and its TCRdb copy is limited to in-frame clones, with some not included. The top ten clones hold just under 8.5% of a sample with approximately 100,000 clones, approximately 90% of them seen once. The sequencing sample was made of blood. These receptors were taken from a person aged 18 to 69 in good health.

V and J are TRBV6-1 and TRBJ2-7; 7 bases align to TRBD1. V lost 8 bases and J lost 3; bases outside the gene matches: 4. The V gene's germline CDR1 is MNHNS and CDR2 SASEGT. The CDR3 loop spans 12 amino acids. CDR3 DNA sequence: TGTGCCAGCGCCGGGACAGTCTACGAGCAGTACTTC. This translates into CASAGTVYEQYF.

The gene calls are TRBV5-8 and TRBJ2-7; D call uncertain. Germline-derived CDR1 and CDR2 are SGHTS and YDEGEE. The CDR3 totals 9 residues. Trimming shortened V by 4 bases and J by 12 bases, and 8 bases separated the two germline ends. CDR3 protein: CASSPSLYF. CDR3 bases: TGTGCCAGCAGCCCGAGTCTGTACTTC.

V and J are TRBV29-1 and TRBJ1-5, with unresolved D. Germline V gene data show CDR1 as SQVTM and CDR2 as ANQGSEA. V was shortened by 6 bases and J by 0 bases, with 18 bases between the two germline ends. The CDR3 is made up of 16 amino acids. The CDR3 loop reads CSVSPTPGYSNQPQHF. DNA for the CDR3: TGCAGCGTCTCGCCCACCCCGGGTTATAGCAATCAGCCCCAGCATTTT.

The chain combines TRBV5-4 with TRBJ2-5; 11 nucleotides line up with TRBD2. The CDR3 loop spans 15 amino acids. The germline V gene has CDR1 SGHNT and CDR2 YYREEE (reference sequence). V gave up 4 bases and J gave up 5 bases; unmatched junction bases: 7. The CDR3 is CASSLTSGKGETQYF. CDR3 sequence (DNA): TGTGCCAGCAGCCTGACTAGCGGGAAGGGGGAGACCCAGTACTTC.

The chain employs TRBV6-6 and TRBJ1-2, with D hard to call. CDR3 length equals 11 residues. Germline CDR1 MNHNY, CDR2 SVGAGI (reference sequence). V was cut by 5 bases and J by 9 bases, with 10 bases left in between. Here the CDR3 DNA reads TGTGCCAGCAGTGTGACCTTGAGCTACACCTTC. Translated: CASSVTLSYTF.

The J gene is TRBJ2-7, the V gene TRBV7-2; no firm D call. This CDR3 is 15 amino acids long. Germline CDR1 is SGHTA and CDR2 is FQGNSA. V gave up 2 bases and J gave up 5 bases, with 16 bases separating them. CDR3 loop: CASSLRLGGTDEQYF. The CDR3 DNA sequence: TGTGCCAGCAGCTTAAGGCTTGGCGGAACGGACGAGCAGTACTTC.